In its sample, the clone carrying this T cell receptor (beta chain) was seen a few times. The antigen is unknown. The data belong to a study of T-cell reconstitution after alpha-beta-depleted transplantation in children. Overall study findings and caveats: Recipient T cells and thymic progenitors that survived gave rise to the high TCRbeta diversity observed at day 60 in some patients. Most T-cell counts and diversity one year after the transplant came from T cells that were newly produced.

TCRbeta library preparation incorporated unique molecular identifiers. TCRdb reprocessed the PCR reads with MiXCR, giving one entry per CDR3 protein. The sample holds about 980,000 distinct CDR3 sequences, around 30% seen once. Sequencing was performed on PBMCs, mostly from graft donor cells, taken 360 days after TCRalphabeta/CD19-depleted stem cell transplant. The source is a boy less than two years old who had a stem cell transplant for SCID, so the T cells may come from the graft donor.

The CDR3 nucleotides read TGCAGTGCTAGTTACAGTGCCCTAGCCAAAAACATTCAGTACTTC. Translated, it gives CSASYSALAKNIQYF. The chain joins TRBV20-1 to TRBJ2-4; the D is unclear. V lost 3 bases and J 0 bases, leaving 12 bases between the germline ends. This CDR3 is built from 15 residues. Per the germline V gene, CDR1 is DFQATT and CDR2 is SNEGSKA (reference sequence).